Listed here are 12 T cell receptor beta chains from one sample, sequenced in a study of T cell changes during pregnancy in multiple sclerosis. The data were produced by immunoSEQ multiplex PCR, yet TCRdb's version contains in-frame clones alone and is incomplete. The profile shows tens of thousands of clones, 92% of them singletons. Specimen: peripheral blood, collected in the third trimester of pregnancy. The source is a female donor in good health, enrolled as a control in a pregnancy study.

The gene calls are TRBV15 and TRBJ2-6; 7 positions agree with TRBD1. CDR1 and CDR2 from the germline V gene are LNHNV and YYDKDF (reference sequence). The CDR3 loop spans 19 amino acids. V trimming: 0 bases; J trimming: 1 base; junction bases outside the gene matches: 9. The DNA for the CDR3 is TGTGCCACCAGCAGAGAACTTACGGGACAGACTTCTGGGGCCAACGTCCTGACTTTC. Its protein is CATSRELTGQTSGANVLTF. Supplemented by reference TRBV15 and TRBJ2-6, the full variable domain reads DAMVIQNPRYQVTQFGKPVTLSCSQTLNHNVMYWYQQKSSQAPKLLFHYYDKDFNNEADTPDNFQSRRPNTSFCFLDIRSPGLGDTAMYLCATSRELTGQTSGANVLTFGAGSRLTVL.

The rearrangement joins TRBV5-6 to TRBJ1-3, with a tentative D call TRBD1 (5 bases). V was cut by 4 bases and J by 4 bases, with 15 bases left in between. Germline values: CDR1 SGHDT, CDR2 YYEEEE. CDR3 length: 15 residues. CDR3 region: CASSRPVTAGNTIYF. The CDR3 bases are TGTGCCAGCAGCCGCCCGGTGACAGCCGGAAACACCATATATTTT. The entire variable domain, with the rest obtained from reference TRBV5-6 and TRBJ1-3, is as follows: DAGVTQSPTHLIKTRGQQVTLRCSPKSGHDTVSWYQQALGQGPQFIFQYYEEEERQRGNFPDRFSGHQFPNYSSELNVNALLLGDSALYLCASSRPVTAGNTIYFGEGSWLTVV.

J is TRBJ1-5 and V is TRBV7-8; D uncertain. The CDR3 spans 14 residues. Trimming shortened V by 0 bases and J by 2 bases, and 5 bases separated the two germline ends. The germline V gene has CDR1 SGHVS and CDR2 FQNEAQ. As DNA, the CDR3 is TGTGCCAGCAGCTTAGCTCAGGGCAATCAGCCCCAGCATTTT. Amino acids: CASSLAQGNQPQHF.

This clone has just one count. The chain links TRBV5-1 to TRBJ1-1, with 8 bases fitting TRBD1. The CDR3 has 15 amino acids. The germline V gene has CDR1 SGHRS and CDR2 YFSETQ. V dropped 2 bases and J dropped 0; count of bases not matched to a gene: 3. The CDR3 DNA is TGCGCCAGCAGCTTCGGACAGGGCATGAACACTGAAGCTTTCTTT. It translates to CASSFGQGMNTEAFF.

The chain uses TRBV13 and TRBJ1-1; the D gene is possibly TRBD1 (5 bases). Germline V gene lookup returns CDR1 PRHDT and CDR2 FYEKMQ (reference sequence). This CDR3 is 14 amino acids long. Trimming shortened V by 4 bases and J by 10 bases, and 19 bases separated the two germline ends. The CDR3: CASSSGTPIQGAFF. The CDR3 nucleotides are TGTGCCAGCAGCTCCGGAACACCTATTCAGGGAGCTTTCTTT.

J is TRBJ2-5 and V is TRBV7-2; 7 nucleotides line up with TRBD1. Germline trimming cut 5 bases from V and 1 base from J; bases unmatched to any gene: 7. Germline loops: CDR1 SGHTA, CDR2 FQGNSA. The CDR3 totals 15 residues. The DNA of the CDR3 is TGTGCCAGCAGCCAATTCCAGGGGGTCCAAGAGACCCAGTACTTC. Its translation is CASSQFQGVQETQYF.

The chain employs TRBV14 and TRBJ2-7, with 7 nucleotides matching TRBD1. Germline CDR1 SGHDN, CDR2 FVKESK. This CDR3 comprises 13 residues. Trimming at V came to 6 bases and at J to 1 base, leaving 3 bases not matched to a gene. CDR3 sequence: CASRLTGSYEQYF. DNA of the CDR3: TGTGCCAGCAGGCTGACAGGGTCCTACGAGCAGTACTTC.

The chain combines TRBV5-1 with TRBJ1-2, with TRBD1 matching 7 bases. CDR1 and CDR2 from the germline V gene are SGHRS and YFSETQ. CDR3 length: 15 amino acids. V shed 4 bases and J 5 bases; nucleotides not matched to a gene: 11. CDR3 in amino acids: CASSEGTVRPYGYTF. The CDR3 nucleotides read TGCGCCAGCAGCGAAGGGACAGTACGACCTTATGGCTACACCTTC.

The chain uses TRBV6-6 and TRBJ2-7; D might be TRBD1 (5 bases). V lost 6 bases and J lost 6, with 9 bases in between. In germline, CDR1 is MNHNY, CDR2 SVGAGI (reference sequence). The CDR3 spans 11 residues. As DNA, the CDR3 is TGTGCCAGCAGAACTGACAGCGAGCAGTACTTC. Its protein product is CASRTDSEQYF.

The rearrangement uses TRBV13 and TRBJ2-7; 9 bases map to TRBD1. Germline values: CDR1 PRHDT, CDR2 FYEKMQ (reference sequence). The CDR3 spans 15 residues. With 4 bases clipped from V and 6 bases from J, the junction kept 10 bases outside the gene matches. In DNA form, the CDR3 reads TGTGCCAGCAGCTCACTCGGGACAGGGTTAGGCGAGCAGTACTTC. Protein product: CASSSLGTGLGEQYF.

V usage is TRBV2 and J usage is TRBJ1-2; D remains ambiguous. Germline V gene sequence: CDR1 SNHLY, CDR2 FYNNEI. V was shortened by 7 bases and J by 7 bases, with 13 bases between the two germline ends. The CDR3 runs 12 residues. Here the CDR3 DNA reads TGTGCCAGCATCATAAGGGAGTCTGGCTACACCTTC. Protein: CASIIRESGYTF.

The chain links TRBV28 to TRBJ2-7; D ambiguous. V shed 1 base and J shed 2 bases, with 15 bases lying between them. Germline V gene data show CDR1 as MDHEN and CDR2 as SYDVKM. CDR3 length: 16 amino acids. CDR3 amino acids: CASSLYSKPTTYEQYF. In nucleotides, the CDR3 is TGTGCCAGCAGTTTATACAGTAAACCTACCACCTACGAGCAGTACTTC.